This T cell receptor beta chain was observed in a study of T cells after yellow fever vaccination. V was shortened by 2 bases and J by 7 bases, with 16 bases between the two germline ends. This CDR3 spans 15 amino acids. From germline, CDR1 is SGHDT and CDR2 YYEEEE. A few counts support this clonotype. They built TCR cDNA with 5'RACE template switching, a step that put in a universal primer site and UMIs. MiXCR, run by TCRdb on the 5' RACE reads, gives a single entry per CDR3 protein. The sample gives more than 300,000 distinct CDR3 sequences, about 4.5% of which show up once; roughly 21% is in the top ten.

The chain has TRBV5-6 and TRBJ1-5, with a tentative D call TRBD1 (5 bases). Sequenced material: PBMCs, taken 15 days after the yellow fever booster vaccination. The sequence derives from a man between 18 and 35 years old who received the YFV17D yellow fever vaccine. CDR3 loop: CASSFLSQGGQPQHF. CDR3 nucleotide sequence: TGTGCCAGCAGCTTTTTATCGCAGGGAGGCCAGCCCCAGCATTTT.